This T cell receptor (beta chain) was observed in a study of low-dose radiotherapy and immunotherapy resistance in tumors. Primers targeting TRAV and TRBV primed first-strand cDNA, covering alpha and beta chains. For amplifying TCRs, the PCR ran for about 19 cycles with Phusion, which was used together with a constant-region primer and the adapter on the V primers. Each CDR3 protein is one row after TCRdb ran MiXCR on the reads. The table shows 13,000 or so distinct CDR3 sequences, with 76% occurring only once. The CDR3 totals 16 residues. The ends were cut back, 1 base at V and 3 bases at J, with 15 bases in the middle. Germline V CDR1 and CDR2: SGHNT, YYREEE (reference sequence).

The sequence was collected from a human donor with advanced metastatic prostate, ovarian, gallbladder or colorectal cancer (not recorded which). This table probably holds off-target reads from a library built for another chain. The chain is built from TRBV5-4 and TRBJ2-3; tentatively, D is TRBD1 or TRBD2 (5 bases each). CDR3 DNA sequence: TGTGCCAGCAGCTTGACGGGACCCGGTGGGACAGATACGCAGTATTTT. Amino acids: CASSLTGPGGTDTQYF.